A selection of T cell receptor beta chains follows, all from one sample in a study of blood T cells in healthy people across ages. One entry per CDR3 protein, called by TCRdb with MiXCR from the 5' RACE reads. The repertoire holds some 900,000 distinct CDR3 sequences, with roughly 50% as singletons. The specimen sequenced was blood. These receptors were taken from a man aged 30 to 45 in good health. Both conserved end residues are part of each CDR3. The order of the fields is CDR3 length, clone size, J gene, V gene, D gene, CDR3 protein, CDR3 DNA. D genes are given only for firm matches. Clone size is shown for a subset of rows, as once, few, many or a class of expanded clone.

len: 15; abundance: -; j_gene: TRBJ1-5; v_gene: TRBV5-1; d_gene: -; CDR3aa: CASSFGPPANQPQHF; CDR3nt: TGCGCCAGCAGCTTCGGCCCGCCTGCCAATCAGCCCCAGCATTTT
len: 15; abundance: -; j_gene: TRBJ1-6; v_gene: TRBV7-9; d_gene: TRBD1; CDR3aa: CASSSGDRSNSPLHF; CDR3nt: TGTGCCAGCTCCTCCGGGGACAGGAGTAATTCACCCCTCCACTTT
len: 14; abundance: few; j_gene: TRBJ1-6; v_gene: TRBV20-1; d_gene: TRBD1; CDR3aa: CSASVTGVNSPLHF; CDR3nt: TGCAGTGCTAGCGTTACAGGGGTCAATTCACCCCTCCACTTT
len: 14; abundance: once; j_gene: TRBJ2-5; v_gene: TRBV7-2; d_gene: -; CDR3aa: CASSLQVGEETQYF; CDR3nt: TGTGCCAGCAGCTTACAGGTTGGGGAAGAGACCCAGTACTTC
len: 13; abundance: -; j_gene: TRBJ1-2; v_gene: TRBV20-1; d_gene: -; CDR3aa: CSAFPQGSYGYTF; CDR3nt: TGCAGTGCTTTTCCTCAGGGGTCCTATGGCTACACCTTC
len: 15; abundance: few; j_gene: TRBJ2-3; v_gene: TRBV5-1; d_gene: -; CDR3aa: CASSFGEAGTDTQYF; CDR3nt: TGCGCCAGCAGCTTCGGGGAAGCGGGCACAGATACGCAGTATTTT
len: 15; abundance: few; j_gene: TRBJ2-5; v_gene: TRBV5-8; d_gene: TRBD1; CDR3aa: CASSSRTGGVETQYF; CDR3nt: TGTGCCAGCAGCTCCCGGACAGGGGGCGTAGAGACCCAGTACTTC
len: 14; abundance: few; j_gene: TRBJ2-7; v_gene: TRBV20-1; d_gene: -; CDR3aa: CSARVSSGGGEQYF; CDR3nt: TGCAGTGCTAGAGTGTCTAGTGGAGGGGGCGAGCAGTACTTC
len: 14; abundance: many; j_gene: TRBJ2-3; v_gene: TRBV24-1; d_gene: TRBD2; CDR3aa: CATGGVAGTHTQYF; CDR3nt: TGTGCCACCGGAGGAGTAGCGGGGACCCATACGCAGTATTTT
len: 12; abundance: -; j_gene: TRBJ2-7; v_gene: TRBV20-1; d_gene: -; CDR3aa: CSARGLSYEQYF; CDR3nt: TGCAGTGCTAGAGGTCTCTCCTACGAGCAGTACTTC
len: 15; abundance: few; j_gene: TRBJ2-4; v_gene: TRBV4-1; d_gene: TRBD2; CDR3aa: CASSQVVPGRDIQYF; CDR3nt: TGCGCCAGCAGCCAAGTAGTCCCAGGGAGGGACATTCAGTACTTC
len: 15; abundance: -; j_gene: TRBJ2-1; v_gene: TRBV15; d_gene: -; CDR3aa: CATSRAKGSYNEQFF; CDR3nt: TGTGCCACCAGCAGAGCGAAGGGCTCCTACAATGAGCAGTTCTTC
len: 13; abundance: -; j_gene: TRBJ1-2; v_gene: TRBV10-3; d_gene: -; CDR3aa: CAISEPRTGSYTF; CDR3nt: TGTGCCATCAGTGAGCCCCGGACCGGCAGCTACACCTTC
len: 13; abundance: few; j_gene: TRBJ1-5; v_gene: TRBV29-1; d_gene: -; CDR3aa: CSALEGAGQPQHF; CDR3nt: TGCAGCGCCTTGGAGGGCGCGGGTCAGCCCCAGCATTTT
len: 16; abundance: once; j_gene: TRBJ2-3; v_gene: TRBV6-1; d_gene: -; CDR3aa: CASSEAARSTSDTQYF; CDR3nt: TGTGCCAGCAGTGAAGCGGCGAGGTCAACTTCGGATACGCAGTATTTT
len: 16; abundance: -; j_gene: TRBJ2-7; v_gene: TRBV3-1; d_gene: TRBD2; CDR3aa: CASSSRLAGHTYEQYF; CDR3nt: TGTGCCAGCAGTTCCCGACTAGCGGGGCACACCTACGAGCAGTACTTC
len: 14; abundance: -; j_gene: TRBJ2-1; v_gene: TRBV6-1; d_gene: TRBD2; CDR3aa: CASSEARGGNEQFF; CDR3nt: TGTGCCAGCAGTGAAGCGCGGGGGGGCAATGAGCAGTTCTTC
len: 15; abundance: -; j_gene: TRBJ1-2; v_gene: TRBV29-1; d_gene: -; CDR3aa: CSVGGPFGGEHGYTF; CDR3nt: TGCAGCGTTGGGGGGCCCTTTGGAGGGGAACATGGCTACACCTTC
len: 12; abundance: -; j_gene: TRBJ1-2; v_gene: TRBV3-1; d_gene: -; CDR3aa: CASSEVDYGYTF; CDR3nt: TGTGCCAGCAGCGAGGTGGACTATGGCTACACCTTC
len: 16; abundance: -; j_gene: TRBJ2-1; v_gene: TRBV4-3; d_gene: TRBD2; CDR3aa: CASSQDPAGGLNEQFF; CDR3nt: TGCGCCAGCAGCCAAGACCCAGCGGGGGGCCTCAATGAGCAGTTCTTC
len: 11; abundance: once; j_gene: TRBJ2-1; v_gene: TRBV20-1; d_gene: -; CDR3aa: CSVSTGTLKFF; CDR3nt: TGCAGTGTCTCAACCGGGACCCTTAAGTTCTTC
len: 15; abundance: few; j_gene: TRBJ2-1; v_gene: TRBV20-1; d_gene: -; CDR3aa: CSARELSRPGNEQFF; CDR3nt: TGCAGTGCTAGAGAATTGAGCAGGCCGGGCAATGAGCAGTTCTTC
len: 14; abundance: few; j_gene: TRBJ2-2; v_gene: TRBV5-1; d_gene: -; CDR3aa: CASSLVTNTGELFF; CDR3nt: TGTGCCAGCAGCTTAGTCACAAACACCGGGGAGCTGTTTTTT
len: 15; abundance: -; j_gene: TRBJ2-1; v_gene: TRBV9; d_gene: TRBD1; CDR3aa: CASSVAQGANNEQFF; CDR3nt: TGTGCCAGCAGCGTAGCCCAGGGGGCAAACAATGAGCAGTTCTTC
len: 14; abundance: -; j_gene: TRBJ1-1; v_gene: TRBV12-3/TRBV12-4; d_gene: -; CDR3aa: CASTPGGVNTEAFF; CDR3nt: TGTGCCAGCACCCCGGGAGGGGTGAACACTGAAGCTTTCTTT
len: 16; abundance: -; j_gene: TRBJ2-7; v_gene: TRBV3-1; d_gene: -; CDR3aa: CASSQDLYSAEYEQYF; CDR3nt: TGTGCCAGCAGCCAAGATTTGTATAGCGCTGAATACGAGCAGTACTTC
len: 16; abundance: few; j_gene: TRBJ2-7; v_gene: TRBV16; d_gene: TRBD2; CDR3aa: CASSLGTSGAVFTQYF; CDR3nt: TGTGCCAGCAGCCTTGGGACTAGCGGGGCCGTCTTCACCCAGTACTTC
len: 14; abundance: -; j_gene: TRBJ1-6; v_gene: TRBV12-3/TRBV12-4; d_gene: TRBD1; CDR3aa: CASSKDRGGSPLHF; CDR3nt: TGTGCCAGCAGTAAGGACAGGGGTGGCTCACCCCTCCACTTT
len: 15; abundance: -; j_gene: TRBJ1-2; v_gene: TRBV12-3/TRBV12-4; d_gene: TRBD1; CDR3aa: CASSLALGDRGGYTF; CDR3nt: TGTGCCAGCAGTTTAGCTTTGGGGGACAGGGGTGGCTACACCTTC
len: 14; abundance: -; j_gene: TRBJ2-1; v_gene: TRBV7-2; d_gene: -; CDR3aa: CASSPRERWMEQFF; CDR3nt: TGTGCCAGCAGCCCAAGGGAGCGTTGGATGGAGCAGTTCTTC
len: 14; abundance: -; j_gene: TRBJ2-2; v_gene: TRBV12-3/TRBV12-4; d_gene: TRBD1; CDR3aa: CASTIIQGAGELFF; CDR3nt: TGTGCCAGCACTATCATACAGGGGGCGGGGGAGCTGTTTTTT
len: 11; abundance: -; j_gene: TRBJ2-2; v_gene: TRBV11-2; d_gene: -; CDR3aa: CASSLSWELFF; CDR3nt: TGTGCCAGCAGCTTAAGTTGGGAGCTGTTTTTT
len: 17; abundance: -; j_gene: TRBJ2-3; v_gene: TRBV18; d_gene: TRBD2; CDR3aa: CASSPRLAGGLTDTQYF; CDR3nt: TGTGCCAGCTCACCCCGACTAGCGGGGGGACTCACAGATACGCAGTATTTT
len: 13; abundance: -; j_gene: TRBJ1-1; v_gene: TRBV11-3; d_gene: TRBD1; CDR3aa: CASSLGTGDEAFF; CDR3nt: TGTGCCAGCAGCTTAGGCACAGGGGACGAAGCTTTCTTT
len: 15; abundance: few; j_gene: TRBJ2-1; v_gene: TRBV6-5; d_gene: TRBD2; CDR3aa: CASRRGTSGYNEQFF; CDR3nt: TGTGCCAGCAGAAGGGGGACTAGCGGTTACAATGAGCAGTTCTTC
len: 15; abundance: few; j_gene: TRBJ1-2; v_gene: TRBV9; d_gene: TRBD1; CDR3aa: CASSVTDRGRGGYTF; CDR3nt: TGTGCCAGCAGCGTTACAGACAGGGGACGCGGTGGCTACACCTTC
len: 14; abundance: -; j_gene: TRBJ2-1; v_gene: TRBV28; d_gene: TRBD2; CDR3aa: CASRVGGAGNEQFF; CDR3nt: TGTGCCAGCAGGGTCGGGGGGGCTGGAAATGAGCAGTTCTTC
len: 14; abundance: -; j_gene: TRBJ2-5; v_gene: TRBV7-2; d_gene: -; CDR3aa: CASSLNWAQETQYF; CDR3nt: TGTGCCAGCAGCTTAAATTGGGCTCAAGAGACCCAGTACTTC
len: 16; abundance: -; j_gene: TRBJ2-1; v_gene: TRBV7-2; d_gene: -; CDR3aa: CASSLGGAGSYNEQFF; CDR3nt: TGTGCCAGCAGCTTAGGGGGGGCTGGATCCTACAATGAGCAGTTCTTC
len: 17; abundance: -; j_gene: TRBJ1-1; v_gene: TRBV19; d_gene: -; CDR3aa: CASSIDSFQVVNTEAFF; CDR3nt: TGTGCCAGTAGTATTGACAGCTTCCAAGTGGTGAACACTGAAGCTTTCTTT
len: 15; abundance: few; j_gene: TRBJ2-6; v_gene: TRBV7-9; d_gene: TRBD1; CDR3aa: CASNDRASGANVLTF; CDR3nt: TGTGCCAGCAACGACAGGGCATCTGGGGCCAACGTCCTGACTTTC
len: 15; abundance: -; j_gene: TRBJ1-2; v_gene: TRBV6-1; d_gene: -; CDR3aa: CASIEGAGANYGYTF; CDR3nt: TGTGCCAGCATCGAAGGGGCAGGCGCTAACTATGGCTACACCTTC
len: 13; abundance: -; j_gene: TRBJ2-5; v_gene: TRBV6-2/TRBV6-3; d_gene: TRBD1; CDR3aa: CASSLTGAYERYF; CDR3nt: TGTGCCAGCAGTTTGACAGGGGCCTACGAGCGGTACTTC
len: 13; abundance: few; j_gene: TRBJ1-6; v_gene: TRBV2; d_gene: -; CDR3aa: CASSEGRNSPLHF; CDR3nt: TGTGCCAGCAGTGAAGGACGCAATTCACCCCTCCACTTT
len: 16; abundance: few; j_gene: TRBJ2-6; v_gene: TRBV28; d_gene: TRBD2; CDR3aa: CASNPPGGSGANVLTF; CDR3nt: TGTGCCAGCAACCCGCCGGGGGGTTCTGGGGCCAACGTCCTGACTTTC
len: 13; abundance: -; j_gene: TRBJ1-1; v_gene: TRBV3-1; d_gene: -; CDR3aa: CASSQDLESEAFF; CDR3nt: TGTGCCAGCAGCCAAGATCTGGAGTCTGAAGCTTTCTTT
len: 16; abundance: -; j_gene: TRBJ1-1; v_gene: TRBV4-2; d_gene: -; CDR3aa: CASSQDWQGLYTEAFF; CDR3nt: TGTGCCAGCAGCCAAGATTGGCAGGGTTTGTACACTGAAGCTTTCTTT
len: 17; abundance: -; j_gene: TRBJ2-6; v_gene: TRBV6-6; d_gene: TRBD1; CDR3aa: CASRRDSLPSGANVLTF; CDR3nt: TGTGCCAGCAGGAGGGACAGTCTACCTTCTGGGGCCAACGTCCTGACTTTC